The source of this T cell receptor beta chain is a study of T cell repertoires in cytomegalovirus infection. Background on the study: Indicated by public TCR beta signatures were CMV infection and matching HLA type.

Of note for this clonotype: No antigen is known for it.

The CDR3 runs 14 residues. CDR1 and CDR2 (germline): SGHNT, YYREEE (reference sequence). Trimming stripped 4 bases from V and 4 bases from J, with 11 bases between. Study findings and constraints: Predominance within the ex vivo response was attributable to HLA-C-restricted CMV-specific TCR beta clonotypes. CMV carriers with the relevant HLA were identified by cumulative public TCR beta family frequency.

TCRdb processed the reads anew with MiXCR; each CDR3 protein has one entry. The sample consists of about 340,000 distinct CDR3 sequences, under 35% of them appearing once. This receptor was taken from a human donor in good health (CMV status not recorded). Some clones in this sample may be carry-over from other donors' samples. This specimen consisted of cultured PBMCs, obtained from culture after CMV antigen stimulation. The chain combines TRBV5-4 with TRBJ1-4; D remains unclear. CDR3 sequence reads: CASSLTVDNEKLFF. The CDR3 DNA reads TGTGCCAGCAGCCTAACGGTAGATAATGAAAAACTGTTTTTT.